The clone carrying this TCR beta chain was counted many times. TCRdb reanalysed the PCR reads using MiXCR and keeps one entry per CDR3 protein. The repertoire holds about half a million distinct CDR3 sequences, with over 20% as singletons. This specimen belongs to a study of molecular identifiers for immune sequencing clone quantification. Germline V CDR1 and CDR2: MDHEN, SYDVKM. This CDR3 is built from 13 residues. Trimming took 7 bases from V and 0 from J, leaving 10 bases between them. The sequence was obtained from a human donor in good health. Some libraries in this study had Jurkat cell RNA spiked in. The V call is TRBV28, the J call TRBJ2-7, with D uncertain. The material sequenced was naive CD8+ T cells from blood, with Jurkat cell RNA spiked in. Subset reported: FACS-sorted CD8+CD4-CCR7+CD45RA+ naive T cells. Here the CDR3 DNA reads TGTGCCAGCAACCCTTCAGACTCCTACGAGCAGTACTTC. This codes for CASNPSDSYEQYF.